These 21 T cell receptor beta chains share one sample of origin, sequenced in a study of OX40 agonist ivuxolimab in advanced cancers. Profiling relied on immunoSEQ multiplex PCR, and the TCRdb table lists in-frame clones only, not all of them. The table records tens of thousands of clones, 84% of them present only once. Sequencing was performed on CD4+ or CD8+ T cells sorted from blood, taken in a trial of the OX40 agonist ivuxolimab. The receptors here all came from an adult with an advanced solid tumor such as melanoma, head and neck, liver or kidney cancer.

The chain joins TRBV7-3 to TRBJ2-7, with D possibly called TRBD1 or TRBD2 (5 bases each). There are 13 residues in the CDR3. The V end was cut by 1 base, the J end by 6 bases, with 10 bases between. CDR1 is SGHTA and CDR2 is FQGTGA in the germline V gene. CDR3 nucleotide sequence: TGTGCCAGCAGCTTAAGGGGACGTGGCGAGCAGTACTTC. Protein sequence: CASSLRGRGEQYF.

The rearrangement joins TRBV7-9 to TRBJ1-2, with D unclear. The CDR3 runs to 14 residues. Trimming shortened V by 4 bases and J by 8 bases, and 17 bases separated the two germline ends. CDR1 SEHNR and CDR2 FQNEAQ come from the germline V gene (reference sequence). CDR3 sequence: CASSSTALQEGYTF. The CDR3 region has the DNA TGTGCCAGCAGCTCCACGGCCCTGCAGGAGGGCTACACCTTC. The variable domain in full, completed from reference TRBV7-9 and TRBJ1-2, reads DTGVSQNPRHKITKRGQNVTFRCDPISEHNRLYWYRQTLGQGPEFLTYFQNEAQLEKSRLLSDRFSAERPKGSFSTLEIQRTEQGDSAMYLCASSSTALQEGYTFGSGTRLTVV.

This chain links TRBV19 with TRBJ1-5, with D unclear. V was cut by 4 bases and J by 1 base, with 11 bases left in between. This CDR3 has 15 amino acids. Looked up from germline, CDR1 is LNHDA and CDR2 is SQIVND (reference sequence). The chain's CDR3 is CASSNGRSSNQPQHF. The CDR3 nucleotides read TGTGCCAGTAGTAACGGTAGGAGCAGCAATCAGCCCCAGCATTTT.

The chain employs TRBV28 and TRBJ1-2; D call uncertain. The CDR3 contains 11 residues. Trimming shortened V by 6 bases and J by 10 bases, and 12 bases separated the two germline ends. Germline V gene lookup returns CDR1 MDHEN and CDR2 SYDVKM. The CDR3 is CASSWISTYTF. The CDR3 DNA reads TGTGCCAGCAGCTGGATCTCCACCTACACCTTC.

This rearrangement joins TRBV4-2 to TRBJ2-2; D may match TRBD1 or TRBD2 (5 bases each). CDR3 length: 16 residues. Trimming cost V 4 bases and J 3 bases, with 15 bases left between them. Germline CDR1 and CDR2: LGHNA and YNFKEQ. The CDR3 DNA sequence: TGTGCCAGCAGCCTTCTTCGTGGGGGTTACACCGGGGAGCTGTTTTTT. Translation: CASSLLRGGYTGELFF.

The CDR3 protein is CASSVEGRGETQYF. DNA of the CDR3: TGTGCCAGCAGCGTAGAGGGGCGCGGGGAGACCCAGTACTTC. The rearrangement uses TRBV9 and TRBJ2-5; tentatively, D is TRBD1 or TRBD2 (5 bases each). Germline V CDR1 and CDR2: SGDLS, YYNGEE. With 0 bases removed from V and 5 bases from J, the gap between germline ends came to 11 bases. This CDR3 spans 14 amino acids.

The rearrangement links TRBV29-1 to TRBJ1-2; TRBD1 is a possible D gene (5 bases). Germline V lookup: CDR1 SQVTM, CDR2 ANQGSEA. This CDR3 comprises 15 residues. The germline V and J ends were trimmed by 2 bases and 4 bases, with 17 bases remaining between them. The DNA of the CDR3 is TGCAGCGTTGAACCTAGAGAGGGGCTACGCTATGGCTACACCTTC. Encoded protein: CSVEPREGLRYGYTF.

The chain links TRBV7-9 to TRBJ2-7; TRBD1 aligns across 10 bases. V was clipped by 3 bases and J by 4 bases; unmatched bases: 9. The length of the CDR3 is 16 residues. Germline lookup yields CDR1 SEHNR and CDR2 FQNEAQ (reference sequence). DNA for the CDR3: TGTGCCAGCAGCTTGAAGGACAGGGGGTTCATTTACGAGCAGTACTTC. It encodes CASSLKDRGFIYEQYF.

CDR3 in amino acids: CASSPGTGSTDTQYF. The DNA of the CDR3 is TGTGCCAGCTCACCAGGGACAGGGAGCACAGATACGCAGTATTTT. The rearrangement joins TRBV18 to TRBJ2-3; TRBD1 aligns across 9 bases. The CDR3 is made up of 15 amino acids. Germline CDR1 reads KGHSH; CDR2 reads LQKENI. V lost 2 bases and J lost 0; bases outside the gene matches: 0.

This clone occurred once. The V and J genes are TRBV5-8 and TRBJ2-1, with 14 positions matching TRBD2. CDR1 and CDR2 (germline): SGHTS, YDEGEE. This CDR3 is built from 17 residues. The V segment lost 4 bases and the J segment 5 bases; nucleotides outside the gene matches: 8. The CDR3 DNA follows: TGTGCCAGCAGCCTCGGGACTAGCGGGAGTTGGCACAATGAGCAGTTCTTC. Amino acids: CASSLGTSGSWHNEQFF.

The chain is built from TRBV13 and TRBJ2-5; TRBD2 matches at 13 bases. Germline CDR1 reads PRHDT; CDR2 reads FYEKMQ (reference sequence). The length of the CDR3 is 17 residues. Trimming at V came to 2 bases and at J to 3 bases, leaving 6 bases not matched to a gene. Here the CDR3 reads CASSLITSGRAEETQYF. The CDR3 bases are TGTGCCAGCAGCTTAATCACTAGCGGGAGGGCCGAAGAGACCCAGTACTTC.

This chain links TRBV30 with TRBJ1-5; possible D gene TRBD1, 5 bases. Trimming pared 3 bases from V and 4 bases from J, leaving 22 bases between. Germline V gene sequence: CDR1 GTSNPN, CDR2 SVGIG (reference sequence). The CDR3 is 17 amino acids. The CDR3 DNA reads TGTGCCTGGAGCGAGGTGGGTGAGGGGATCCCAAATCAGCCCCAGCATTTT. Protein product: CAWSEVGEGIPNQPQHF.

The rearrangement uses TRBV7-3 and TRBJ2-1; D might be TRBD2 (6 bases). This CDR3 has 16 residues. Between the trimmed V and J ends, which lost 3 bases and 7 bases, there was a span of 19 bases. The germline V gene encodes CDR1 SGHTA and CDR2 FQGTGA. The CDR3 DNA reads TGTGCCAGCAGCTTGCTTGGGGGAGGTACTGCAAATGAGCAGTTCTTC. Translation gives CASSLLGGGTANEQFF.

This chain joins TRBV7-9 and TRBJ1-1; D possibly corresponds to TRBD1 (5 bases). There are 18 residues in the CDR3. V dropped 5 bases and J dropped 2 bases, with 24 bases sitting between them. Germline CDR1 reads SEHNR; CDR2 reads FQNEAQ (reference sequence). CDR3 DNA: TGTGCCAGCAGCCCTCCCCAACGCCCCGGTAGGGACAACACTGAAGCTTTCTTT. Translation: CASSPPQRPGRDNTEAFF.

The V gene is TRBV7-2, the J gene TRBJ2-5, with TRBD1 identical over 7 bases. The germline V gene has CDR1 SGHTA and CDR2 FQGNSA. Trimming cost V 5 bases and J 0 bases; bases outside gene matches: 6. The CDR3 totals 15 residues. In nucleotides, the CDR3 is TGTGCCAGCAGCCCATTTGGGACAGACCAAGAGACCCAGTACTTC. Protein: CASSPFGTDQETQYF.

This chain uses TRBV28 with TRBJ1-5; TRBD1 is a possible D gene (5 bases). There are 14 residues in the CDR3. Trimming took 6 bases from V and 3 from J, leaving 12 bases between them. Germline values: CDR1 MDHEN, CDR2 SYDVKM. DNA for the CDR3: TGTGCCAGCAGCCCCGAGACAGACAATCAGCCCCAGCATTTT. Protein product: CASSPETDNQPQHF.

V gene TRBV4-3 combines with J gene TRBJ2-7, with a weak D call TRBD2 (6 bases). Between the trimmed V and J ends, which lost 0 bases and 0 bases, there was a span of 9 bases. The germline V gene has CDR1 LGHNA and CDR2 YSLEER. This CDR3 spans 15 amino acids. The CDR3 sequence: CASSQEEGSSYEQYF. The CDR3 DNA follows: TGCGCCAGCAGCCAAGAGGAGGGCAGCTCCTACGAGCAGTACTTC.

This chain links TRBV29-1 with TRBJ2-7; the D gene could be TRBD1 or TRBD2 (5 bases each). The germline V gene encodes CDR1 SQVTM and CDR2 ANQGSEA. Trimming took 4 bases from V and 0 from J, leaving 10 bases between them. This CDR3 contains 13 residues. The CDR3 DNA sequence: TGCAGCGTTGCGGTTGGGGGCTCCTACGAGCAGTACTTC. This codes for CSVAVGGSYEQYF.

The chain is built from TRBV6-6 and TRBJ1-5; D gene unclear. The CDR3 has 14 residues. The V gene lost 6 bases and the J gene lost 3 bases, with 12 bases spanning the gap. The germline V gene encodes CDR1 MNHNY and CDR2 SVGAGI (reference sequence). CDR3 coding DNA: TGTGCCAGCAGCCAAAGACGTAACAATCAGCCCCAGCATTTT. Its protein is CASSQRRNNQPQHF.

The CDR3: CASSPTGTSGINDEQFF. The CDR3 DNA follows: TGTGCCAGCAGCCCTACTGGGACTAGCGGGATTAACGATGAGCAGTTCTTC. The chain joins TRBV4-2 to TRBJ2-1; TRBD2 matches 13 bases. Per germline, CDR1 LGHNA and CDR2 YNFKEQ. With 4 bases clipped from V and 8 bases from J, the junction kept 11 bases outside the gene matches. The CDR3 sequence is 17 residues long.

The chain couples TRBV4-3 to TRBJ2-7; D remains unclear. The CDR3 is 13 residues long. CDR1 is LGHNA and CDR2 is YSLEER in the germline V gene. V lost 0 bases and J lost 4, with 7 bases in between. This CDR3 is CASSQDHGYEQYF. As DNA, the CDR3 is TGCGCCAGCAGCCAAGATCATGGGTACGAGCAGTACTTC.